The clone carrying this T cell receptor beta chain came up once. Its antigen remains unknown. This record comes from a study of cytomegalovirus exposure and HLA in healthy donors. Overall study findings and caveats: Equally common other TCR beta chains were less clonally expanded than HLA-associated ones, a later analysis found.

With 60 Vbeta and 13 Jbeta primers, the PCR was carried out. Produced via immunoSEQ multiplex PCR; TCRdb's table is partial and in-frame only. The sample contains about 92,000 clones, approximately 84% of which appear only once. Sequencing was performed on PBMCs. This TCR derives from a girl aged 2 to 9 in good health and CMV-seropositive.

The CDR3, as DNA: TGTGCCAGCAGTGTAGGACAGAACACTGAAGCTTTCTTT. Protein: CASSVGQNTEAFF. The chain combines TRBV2 with TRBJ1-1; D possibly corresponds to TRBD1 (5 bases). Trimming cost V 4 bases and J 1 base, with 7 bases left between them. The germline CDR1 and CDR2 sequences are SNHLY and FYNNEI. The CDR3 covers 13 residues.